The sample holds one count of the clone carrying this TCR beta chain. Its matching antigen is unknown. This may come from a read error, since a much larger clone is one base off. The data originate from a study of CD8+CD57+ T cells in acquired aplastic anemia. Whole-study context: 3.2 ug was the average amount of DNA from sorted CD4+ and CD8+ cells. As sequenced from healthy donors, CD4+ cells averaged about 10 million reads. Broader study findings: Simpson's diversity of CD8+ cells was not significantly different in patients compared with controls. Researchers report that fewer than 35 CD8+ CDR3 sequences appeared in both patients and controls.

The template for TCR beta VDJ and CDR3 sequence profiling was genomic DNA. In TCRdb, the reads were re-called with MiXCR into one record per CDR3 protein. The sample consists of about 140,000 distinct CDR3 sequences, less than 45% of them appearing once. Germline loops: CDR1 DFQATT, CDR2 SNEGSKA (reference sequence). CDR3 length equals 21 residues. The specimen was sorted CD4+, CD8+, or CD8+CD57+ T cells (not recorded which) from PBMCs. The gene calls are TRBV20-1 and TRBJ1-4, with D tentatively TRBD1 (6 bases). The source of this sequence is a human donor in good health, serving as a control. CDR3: CSARYHLSGTIKPGTNEKQFF. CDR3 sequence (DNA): TGCAGTGCTAGGTACCATTTGAGCGGGACAATCAAGCCCGGGACTAATGAAAAACAGTTTTTT.